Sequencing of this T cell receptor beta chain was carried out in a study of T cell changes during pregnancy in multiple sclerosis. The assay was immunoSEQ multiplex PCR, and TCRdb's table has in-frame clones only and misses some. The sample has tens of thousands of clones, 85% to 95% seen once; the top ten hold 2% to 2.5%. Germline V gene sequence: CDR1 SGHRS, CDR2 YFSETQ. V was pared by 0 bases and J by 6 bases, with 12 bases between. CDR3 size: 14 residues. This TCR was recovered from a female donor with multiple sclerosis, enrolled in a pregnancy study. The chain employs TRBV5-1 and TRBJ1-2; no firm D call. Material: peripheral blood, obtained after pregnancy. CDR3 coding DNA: TGCGCCAGCAGCTTGGTGGTCGGGGTGGATGGCTACACCTTC. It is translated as CASSLVVGVDGYTF. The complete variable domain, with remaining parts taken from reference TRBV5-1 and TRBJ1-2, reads KAGVTQTPRYLIKTRGQQVTLSCSPISGHRSVSWYQQTPGQGLQFLFEYFSETQRNKGNFPGRFSGRQFSNSRSEMNVSTLELGDSALYLCASSLVVGVDGYTFGSGTRLTVV.